This T cell receptor beta chain was captured in a study of T cell changes during pregnancy in multiple sclerosis. The length of the CDR3 is 13 residues. CDR1 is MNHEY and CDR2 is SVGAGI in the germline V gene. V gave up 6 bases and J gave up 3 bases, with 12 bases separating them. The repertoire was sequenced with immunoSEQ multiplex PCR; TCRdb's copy has only in-frame clones and lacks some. Of about 48,000 clones in the sample, around 94% are singletons; the top ten hold around 0.48%. The chain employs TRBV6-5 and TRBJ2-7; tentatively, D is TRBD2 (5 bases). This TCR was recovered from a female donor with multiple sclerosis, enrolled in a pregnancy study. The starting material was CD4+ T cells from peripheral blood mononuclear cells, obtained in the first trimester of pregnancy. The CDR3 reads CASSPRVVYEQYF. The CDR3 coding sequence is TGTGCCAGCAGCCCGCGGGTCGTCTACGAGCAGTACTTC.